This T cell receptor (beta chain) was captured by sequencing in a study of shared T cell receptors in the human thymus. The assay was immunoSEQ multiplex PCR, and TCRdb's table has in-frame clones only and misses some. The data show hundreds of thousands of clones, around 82% seen once. The CDR3 loop spans 14 amino acids. Per the germline V gene, CDR1 is MNHEY and CDR2 is SVGAGI. V was clipped by 5 bases and J by 8 bases, with 15 bases between them. These records were also assigned to another study, of human thymus T cells. This second study says: The people who donated were healthy Finnish babies having corrective surgery for congenital heart defects. In corrective heart surgery, resections were taken, and these provided the thymus tissue. V and J gene usage appeared biased in thymic and blood repertoires. Unrelated individuals had highly overlapping thymic repertoires, as reported in related research.

The clonotype originates from a boy younger than two with a congenital heart defect. The sample taken for sequencing was thymocytes. J is TRBJ2-2 and V is TRBV6-5; weak D call: TRBD1 (6 bases). The CDR3 sequence: CASSVRGAVGELFF. In nucleotides, the CDR3 is TGTGCCAGCAGTGTCAGGGGCGCCGTAGGGGAGCTGTTTTTT.